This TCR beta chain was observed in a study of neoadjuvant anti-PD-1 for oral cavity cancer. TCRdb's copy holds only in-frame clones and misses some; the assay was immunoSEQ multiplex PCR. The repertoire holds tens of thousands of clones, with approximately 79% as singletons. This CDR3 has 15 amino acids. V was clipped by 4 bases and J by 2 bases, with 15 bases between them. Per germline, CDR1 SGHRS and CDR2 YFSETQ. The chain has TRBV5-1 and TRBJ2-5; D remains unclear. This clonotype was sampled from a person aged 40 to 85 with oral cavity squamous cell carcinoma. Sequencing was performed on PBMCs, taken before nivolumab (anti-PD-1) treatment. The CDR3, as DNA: TGCGCCAGCAGCAATTATATTGGACGGCAAGAGACCCAGTACTTC. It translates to CASSNYIGRQETQYF.